This T cell receptor beta chain was sequenced in a study of OX40 agonist ivuxolimab in advanced cancers. For the study at large: Six ivuxolimab dose levels, 0.01 to 10 mg/kg, were given intravenously every 2 weeks.

About this clone: Its target is not known.

Study-level results: CD8+ T cells were the subset that, on average, had more expanded clones than CD4+. CD4+ and CD8+ blood T cells expanded clonally by week 6 at 0.1 to 3.0 mg/kg.

The protocol was immunoSEQ multiplex PCR, while the TCRdb copy is restricted to in-frame clones and leaves out a portion. This sample has 25,000 to 30,000 clones; roughly 82% occur once, and the top ten carry 11% to 15%. The CDR3 is 17 amino acids. CDR1 is SGHRS, CDR2 YFSETQ, per germline. The germline V and J ends were trimmed by 4 bases and 0 bases, with 18 bases remaining between them. The chain uses TRBV5-1 and TRBJ2-3, with D perhaps matching TRBD1 (6 bases). Sequencing was performed on CD4+ or CD8+ T cells sorted from blood, taken in a trial of the OX40 agonist ivuxolimab. The receptor was derived from an adult with an advanced solid tumor such as melanoma, head and neck, liver or kidney cancer. The CDR3 sequence is CASSPGMGTTSTDTQYF. The DNA of the CDR3 is TGCGCCAGCAGCCCAGGAATGGGGACAACTAGCACAGATACGCAGTATTTT.